The TCR beta chain under discussion was sequenced for a study of blood T cell repertoires in COVID-19. In the original analysis: Reference gene primer amplification yielded estimated nucleated cell counts. Profiled with immunoSEQ multiplex PCR; TCRdb holds only in-frame clones, not every one. Clonal size and the V and J genes are those of that table, whereas D and trimming came from the DNA. The repertoire holds 85,000 to 100,000 clones, with roughly 89% as singletons. V lost 3 bases, J lost 1 base, and 6 bases lay in between. The CDR3 is 12 amino acids. The germline V gene has CDR1 GTSNPN and CDR2 SVGIG (reference sequence).

The sequence derives from a woman aged 55-75 years with COVID-19, enrolled during active disease. The sequencing sample was made of peripheral blood. The rearrangement links TRBV30 to TRBJ1-1; a weak D match, TRBD1 (5 bases). The CDR3 DNA follows: TGTGCCTGGAGGGACAAGAACACTGAAGCTTTCTTT. Amino acids: CAWRDKNTEAFF.